Following are 7 T cell receptor delta chains from one sample sequenced in a study of gamma-delta chains in newborns, infants, children. TCRdb used CATT to re-call clones from the reads. The top ten hold 8% to 10% of the sample, which has 10,000 to 13,000 delta-chain clones, roughly 9.5% seen once. The sample consisted of blood. All receptors derive from a child who was a newborn, infant or young child, either healthy, febrile or measles-vaccinated (not recorded which).

This clone was seen only a few times. TCRdb records a much larger clone's protein for this DNA, with a difference at residue 6 that likely arises from a read error; the protein given is the translation of the DNA. The chain combines TRDV2 with TRDJ3; D remains unclear. CDR1 and CDR2 (germline): GEAIGNYY, EKD. The ends were cut back, 3 bases at V and 5 bases at J, with 10 bases in the middle. The CDR3 has 15 residues. The CDR3 loop reads CACDPPRRDTRQMFF. In DNA, the CDR3 is TGTGCCTGTGACCCCCCTCGAAGGGACACCCGACAGATGTTTTTC.

This clone is medium-sized by share. The chain's CDR3 is CALGPLPPYTDKLIF. As DNA, the CDR3 is TGTGCTCTTGGACCCCTTCCTCCCTACACCGATAAACTCATCTTT. This chain connects TRDV1 to TRDJ1; 7 bases match TRDD2. CDR1 TSWWSYY and CDR2 QGS come from the germline V gene. The CDR3 consists of 15 residues. V trimming: 6 bases; J trimming: 0 bases; junction bases outside the gene matches: 7.

The sample holds a few counts of this clone. J is TRDJ1 and V is TRDV2; 13 positions match TRDD3. Germline V gene sequence: CDR1 GEAIGNYY, CDR2 EKD. J lost 0 bases, V lost 3 bases, and 9 bases had no gene match. This CDR3 comprises 18 residues. CDR3 residues: CACDALLGDTAYTDKLIF. DNA of the CDR3: TGTGCCTGTGACGCTCTACTGGGGGATACGGCGTACACCGATAAACTCATCTTT.

The genes are TRDV1 and TRDJ1; 8 nucleotides match TRDD3. Germline V gene lookup returns CDR1 TSWWSYY and CDR2 QGS. The CDR3 length is 22 residues. The V segment lost 5 bases and the J segment 0 bases; nucleotides outside the gene matches: 26. The CDR3 spells CALGPNKSGTGDNQFYTDKLIF. DNA for the CDR3: TGTGCTCTTGGGCCTAATAAAAGCGGGACGGGGGATAACCAGTTCTACACCGATAAACTCATCTTT.

This clone appeared a few times. For the CDR3, the DNA is TGTGCCTGTGACACCGTTGGGGATACGGGTGGCACCGATAAACTCATCTTT. It translates to CACDTVGDTGGTDKLIF. The rearrangement uses TRDV2 and TRDJ1, with 9 bases lining up with TRDD3. Trimming took 0 bases from V and 1 from J; bases not matched to a gene: 8. This CDR3 contains 17 residues. Germline assignment: CDR1 GEAIGNYY and CDR2 EKD.

The V and J genes are TRDV2 and TRDJ3, with 7 bases fitting TRDD3. This CDR3 region has 19 residues. Unmatched junction bases numbered 7, after V lost 0 bases and J lost 0 bases. Germline V lookup: CDR1 GEAIGNYY, CDR2 EKD. This CDR3 is CACDTVTGDSSWDTRQMFF. The CDR3, as DNA: TGTGCCTGTGACACCGTAACCGGGGATAGCTCCTGGGACACCCGACAGATGTTTTTC.

The V gene is TRDV1, the J gene TRDJ1; 13 bases line up with TRDD3. The CDR3 has 26 amino acids. Germline lookup yields CDR1 TSWWSYY and CDR2 QGS. J lost 2 bases, V lost 2 bases, and 32 bases had no gene match. In DNA form, the CDR3 reads TGTGCTCTTGGGGAAGGAGGGTCCTACTCGGCTTACTGGGGGATACGTCCCTATGGACCGACCGATAAACTCATCTTT. Translating it yields CALGEGGSYSAYWGIRPYGPTDKLIF.